The source of this T cell receptor beta chain is a study of blood T cell repertoires in COVID-19. Study summary: Sites in the United States, Italy and Spain provided acute and convalescent COVID-19 samples. The cDNA or gDNA used as material had been derived from T cells, B-cell-depleted T cells, or PBMCs.

Under the authors' procedure: It was from reference gene primer amplification that nucleated cell counts were estimated. Produced via immunoSEQ multiplex PCR; TCRdb's table is partial and in-frame only. V and J calls and clone size are as listed in that table; D and trimming were resolved from the DNA. The repertoire has roughly 220,000 clones, 80% to 85% of them found once; the top ten carry approximately 5.1%. The V end was cut by 0 bases, the J end by 4 bases, with 12 bases between. Per germline, CDR1 ENHRY and CDR2 SYGVKD. There are 15 residues in the CDR3. In its sample, this clone was seen once.

The clonotype originates from a woman aged 55-70 years who had recovered from COVID-19. The V call is TRBV10-3, the J call TRBJ2-5; weak D call: TRBD1 (7 bases). Sequencing was carried out using peripheral blood. CDR3 amino acids: CAISESGQGGETQYF. For the CDR3, the DNA is TGTGCCATCAGTGAGTCAGGCCAGGGGGGAGAGACCCAGTACTTC.